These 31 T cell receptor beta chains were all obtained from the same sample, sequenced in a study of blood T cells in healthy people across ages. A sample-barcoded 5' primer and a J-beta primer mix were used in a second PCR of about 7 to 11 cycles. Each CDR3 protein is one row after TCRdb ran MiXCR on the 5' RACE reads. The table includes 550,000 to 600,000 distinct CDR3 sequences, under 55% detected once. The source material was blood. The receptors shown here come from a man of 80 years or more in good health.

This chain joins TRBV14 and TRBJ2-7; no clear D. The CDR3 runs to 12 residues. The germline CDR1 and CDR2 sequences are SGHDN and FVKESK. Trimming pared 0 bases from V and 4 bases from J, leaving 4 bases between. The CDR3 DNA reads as TGTGCCAGCAGCCAAGATAAGTACGAGCAGTACTTC. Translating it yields CASSQDKYEQYF.

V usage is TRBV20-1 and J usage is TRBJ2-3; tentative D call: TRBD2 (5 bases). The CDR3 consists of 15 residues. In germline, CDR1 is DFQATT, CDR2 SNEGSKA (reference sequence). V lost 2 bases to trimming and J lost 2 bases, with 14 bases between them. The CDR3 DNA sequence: TGCAGTGCTAGACCTCATGGCGGGTCCACAGATACGCAGTATTTT. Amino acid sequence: CSARPHGGSTDTQYF.

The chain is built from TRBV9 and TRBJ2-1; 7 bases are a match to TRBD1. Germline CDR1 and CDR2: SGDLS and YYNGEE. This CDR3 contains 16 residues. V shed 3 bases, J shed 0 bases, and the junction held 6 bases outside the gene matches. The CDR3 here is CASSGPTGNSYNEQFF. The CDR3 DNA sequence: TGTGCCAGCAGCGGCCCGACAGGGAACTCCTACAATGAGCAGTTCTTC.

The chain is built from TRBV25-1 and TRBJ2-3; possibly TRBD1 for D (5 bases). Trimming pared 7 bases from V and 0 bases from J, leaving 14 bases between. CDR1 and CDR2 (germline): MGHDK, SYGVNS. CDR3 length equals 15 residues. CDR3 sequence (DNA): TGTGCCAGCACCCCAGGGCAGCCTAGCACAGATACGCAGTATTTT. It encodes CASTPGQPSTDTQYF.

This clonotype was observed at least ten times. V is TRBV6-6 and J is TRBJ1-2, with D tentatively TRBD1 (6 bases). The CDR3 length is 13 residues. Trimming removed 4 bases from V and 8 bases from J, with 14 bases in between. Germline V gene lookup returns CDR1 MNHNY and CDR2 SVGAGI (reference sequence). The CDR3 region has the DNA TGTGCCAGCAGTTCCTCAGGGGAGAGGGGCTACACCTTC. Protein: CASSSSGERGYTF.

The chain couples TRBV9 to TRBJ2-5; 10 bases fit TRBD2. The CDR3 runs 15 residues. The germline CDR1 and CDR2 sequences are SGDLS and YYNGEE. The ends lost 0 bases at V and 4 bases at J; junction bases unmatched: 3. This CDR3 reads CASSVGPSGRETQYF. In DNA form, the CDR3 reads TGTGCCAGCAGCGTAGGGCCTAGCGGGAGAGAGACCCAGTACTTC. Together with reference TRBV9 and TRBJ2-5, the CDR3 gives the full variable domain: DSGVTQTPKHLITATGQRVTLRCSPRSGDLSVYWYQQSLDQGLQFLIQYYNGEERAKGNILERFSAQQFPDLHSELNLSSLELGDSALYFCASSVGPSGRETQYFGPGTRLLVL.

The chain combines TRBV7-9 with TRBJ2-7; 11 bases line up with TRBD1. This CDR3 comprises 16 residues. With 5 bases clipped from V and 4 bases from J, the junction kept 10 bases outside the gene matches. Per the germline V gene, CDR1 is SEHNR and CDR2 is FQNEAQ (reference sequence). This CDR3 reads CASSPLVGQGDYEQYF. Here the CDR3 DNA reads TGTGCCAGCAGCCCCCTGGTGGGACAGGGGGATTACGAGCAGTACTTC. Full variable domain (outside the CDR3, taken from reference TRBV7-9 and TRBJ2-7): DTGVSQNPRHKITKRGQNVTFRCDPISEHNRLYWYRQTLGQGPEFLTYFQNEAQLEKSRLLSDRFSAERPKGSFSTLEIQRTEQGDSAMYLCASSPLVGQGDYEQYFGPGTRLTVT.

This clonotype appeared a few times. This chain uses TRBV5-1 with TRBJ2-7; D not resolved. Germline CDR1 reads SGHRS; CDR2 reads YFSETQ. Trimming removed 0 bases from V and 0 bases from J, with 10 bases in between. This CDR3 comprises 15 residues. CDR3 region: CASSLDPRSSYEQYF. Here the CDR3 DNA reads TGCGCCAGCAGCTTGGACCCCAGGAGCTCCTACGAGCAGTACTTC.

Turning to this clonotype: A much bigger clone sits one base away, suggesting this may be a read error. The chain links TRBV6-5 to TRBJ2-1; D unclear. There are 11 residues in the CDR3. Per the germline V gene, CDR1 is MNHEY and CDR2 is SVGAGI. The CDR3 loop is CTSSGFGEQFF. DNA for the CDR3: TGTACCAGCAGTGGTTTCGGTGAGCAGTTCTTC.

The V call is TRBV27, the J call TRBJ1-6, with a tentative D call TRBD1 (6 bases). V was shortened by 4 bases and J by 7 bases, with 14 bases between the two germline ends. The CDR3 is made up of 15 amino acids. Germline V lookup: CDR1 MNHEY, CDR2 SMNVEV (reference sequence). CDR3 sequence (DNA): TGTGCCAGCAGTTCCGGGGGCCTAGGGAATTCACCCCTCCACTTT. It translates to CASSSGGLGNSPLHF.

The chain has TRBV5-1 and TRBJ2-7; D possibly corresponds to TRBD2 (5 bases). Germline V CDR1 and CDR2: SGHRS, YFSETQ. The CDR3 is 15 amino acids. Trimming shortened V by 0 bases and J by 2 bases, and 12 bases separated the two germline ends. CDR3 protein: CASSLAPAGAYEQYF. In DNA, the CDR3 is TGCGCCAGCAGCTTGGCCCCCGCGGGTGCCTACGAGCAGTACTTC.

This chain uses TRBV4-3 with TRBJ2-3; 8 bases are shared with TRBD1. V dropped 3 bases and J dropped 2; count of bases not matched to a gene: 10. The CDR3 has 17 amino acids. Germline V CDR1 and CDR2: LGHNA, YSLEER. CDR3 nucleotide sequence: TGCGCCAGCAGCCAGGACGGCAGGGGGCGCATCACAGATACGCAGTATTTT. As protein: CASSQDGRGRITDTQYF.

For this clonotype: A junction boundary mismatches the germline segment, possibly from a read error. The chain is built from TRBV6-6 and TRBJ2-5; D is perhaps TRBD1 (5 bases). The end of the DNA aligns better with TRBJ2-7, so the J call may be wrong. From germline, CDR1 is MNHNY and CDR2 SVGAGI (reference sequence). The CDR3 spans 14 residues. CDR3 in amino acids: CASSDSQGSLEQYF. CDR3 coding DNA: TGTGCCAGCAGTGACTCGCAGGGTTCGCTCGAGCAGTACTTC.

The CDR3 spells CASLPQLAHTQYF. Written as DNA, the CDR3 is TGTGCCAGCCTTCCACAACTAGCCCATACGCAGTATTTT. The rearrangement links TRBV12-3 or TRBV12-4 to TRBJ2-3; D is possibly TRBD2 (6 bases). The CDR3 extends over 13 amino acids. V was shortened by 8 bases and J by 7 bases, with 16 bases between the two germline ends.

CDR3 in DNA: TGTGCCAGCAGTTGGGTACTAGCGGGAGCTGGGGCCAACGTCCTGACTTTC. Amino acids: CASSWVLAGAGANVLTF. V and J are TRBV27 and TRBJ2-6, with 11 bases that match TRBD2. With V trimmed by 4 bases and J by 2 bases, 4 bases remained unmatched. The CDR3 consists of 17 residues. Looked up from germline, CDR1 is MNHEY and CDR2 is SMNVEV (reference sequence).

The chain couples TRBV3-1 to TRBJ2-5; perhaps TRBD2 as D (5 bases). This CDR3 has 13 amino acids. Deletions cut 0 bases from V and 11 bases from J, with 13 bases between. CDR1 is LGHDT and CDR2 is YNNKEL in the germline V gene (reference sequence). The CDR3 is CASSQDRQRRQYF. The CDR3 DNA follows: TGTGCCAGCAGCCAAGATCGCCAGCGGCGGCAGTACTTC.

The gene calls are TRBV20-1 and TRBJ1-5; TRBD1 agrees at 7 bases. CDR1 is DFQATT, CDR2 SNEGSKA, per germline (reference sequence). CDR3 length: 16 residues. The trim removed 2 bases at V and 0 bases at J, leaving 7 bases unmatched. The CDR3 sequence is CSARRTGGYSNQPQHF. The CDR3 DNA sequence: TGCAGTGCTAGAAGGACAGGCGGATATAGCAATCAGCCCCAGCATTTT.

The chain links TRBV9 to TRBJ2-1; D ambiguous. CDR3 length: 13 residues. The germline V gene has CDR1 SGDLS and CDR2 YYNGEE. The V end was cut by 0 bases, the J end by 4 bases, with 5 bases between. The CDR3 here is CASSVAYYNEQFF. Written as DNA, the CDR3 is TGTGCCAGCAGCGTAGCCTATTACAATGAGCAGTTCTTC. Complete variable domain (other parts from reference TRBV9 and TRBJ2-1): DSGVTQTPKHLITATGQRVTLRCSPRSGDLSVYWYQQSLDQGLQFLIQYYNGEERAKGNILERFSAQQFPDLHSELNLSSLELGDSALYFCASSVAYYNEQFFGPGTRLTVL.

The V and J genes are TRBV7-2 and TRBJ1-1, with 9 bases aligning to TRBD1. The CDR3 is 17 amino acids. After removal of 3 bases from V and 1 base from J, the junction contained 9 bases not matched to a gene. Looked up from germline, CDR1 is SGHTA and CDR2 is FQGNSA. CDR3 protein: CASSLHARGQGNTEAFF. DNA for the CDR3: TGTGCCAGCAGCTTGCATGCAAGGGGACAGGGGAACACTGAAGCTTTCTTT.

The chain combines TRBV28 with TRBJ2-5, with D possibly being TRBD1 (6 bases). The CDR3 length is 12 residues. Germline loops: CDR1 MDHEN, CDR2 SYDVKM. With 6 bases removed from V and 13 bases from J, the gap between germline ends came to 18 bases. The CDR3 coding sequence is TGTGCCAGCAGCCGCCAACTAGGACAGCGGTACTTC. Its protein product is CASSRQLGQRYF. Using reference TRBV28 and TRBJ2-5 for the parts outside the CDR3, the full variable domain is DVKVTQSSRYLVKRTGEKVFLECVQDMDHENMFWYRQDPGLGLRLIYFSYDVKMKEKGDIPEGYSVSREKKERFSLILESASTNQTSMYLCASSRQLGQRYFGPGTRLLVL.

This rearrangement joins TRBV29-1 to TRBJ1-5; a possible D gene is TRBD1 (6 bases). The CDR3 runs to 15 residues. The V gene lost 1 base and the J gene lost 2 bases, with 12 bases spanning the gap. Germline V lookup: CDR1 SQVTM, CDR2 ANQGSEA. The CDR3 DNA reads TGCAGCGTTGAAGTGCAAGGGGGGGGCAATCAGCCCCAGCATTTT. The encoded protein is CSVEVQGGGNQPQHF.

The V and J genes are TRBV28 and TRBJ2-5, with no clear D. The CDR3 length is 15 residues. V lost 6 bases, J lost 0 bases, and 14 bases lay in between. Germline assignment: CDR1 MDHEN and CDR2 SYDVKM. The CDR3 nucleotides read TGTGCCAGCAGCCTCGACACACTGTACCAAGAGACCCAGTACTTC. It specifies CASSLDTLYQETQYF.

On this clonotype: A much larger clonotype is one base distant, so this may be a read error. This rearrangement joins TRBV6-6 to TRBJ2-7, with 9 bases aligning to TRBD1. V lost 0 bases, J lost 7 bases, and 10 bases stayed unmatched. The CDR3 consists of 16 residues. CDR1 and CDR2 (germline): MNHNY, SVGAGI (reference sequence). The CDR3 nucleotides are TGTGCCAGCAGTTACTCGAATCCGGACAGGGGCAATGAGCAGTACTTC. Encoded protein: CASSYSNPDRGNEQYF.

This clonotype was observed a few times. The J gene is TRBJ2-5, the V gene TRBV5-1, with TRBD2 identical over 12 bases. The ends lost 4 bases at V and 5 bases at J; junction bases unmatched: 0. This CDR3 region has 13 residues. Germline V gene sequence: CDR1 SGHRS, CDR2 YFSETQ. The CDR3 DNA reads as TGCGCCAGCAGCGGGACTAGCGGGGAGACCCAGTACTTC. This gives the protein CASSGTSGETQYF.

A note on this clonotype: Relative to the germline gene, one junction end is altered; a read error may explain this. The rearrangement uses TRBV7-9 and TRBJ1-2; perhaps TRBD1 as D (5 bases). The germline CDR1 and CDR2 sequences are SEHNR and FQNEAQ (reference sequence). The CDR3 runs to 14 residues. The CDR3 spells CASSSDVRGTGCTF. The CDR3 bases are TGTGCCAGCAGCTCGGACGTTCGGGGGACGGGCTGCACCTTC.

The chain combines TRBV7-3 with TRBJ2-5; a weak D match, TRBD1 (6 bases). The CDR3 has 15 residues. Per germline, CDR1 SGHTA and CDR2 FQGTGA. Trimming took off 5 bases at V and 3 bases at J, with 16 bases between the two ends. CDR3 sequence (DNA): TGTGCCAGCAGCCCCACCGGGACACCAAAAGAGACCCAGTACTTC. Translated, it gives CASSPTGTPKETQYF.

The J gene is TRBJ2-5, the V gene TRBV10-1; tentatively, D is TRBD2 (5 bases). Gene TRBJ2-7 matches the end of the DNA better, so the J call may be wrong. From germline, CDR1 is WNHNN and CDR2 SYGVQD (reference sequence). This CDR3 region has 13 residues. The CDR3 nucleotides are TGCGCCAGCAGTGAGTCGCCGGGGTACGAGCAGTACTTC. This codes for CASSESPGYEQYF.

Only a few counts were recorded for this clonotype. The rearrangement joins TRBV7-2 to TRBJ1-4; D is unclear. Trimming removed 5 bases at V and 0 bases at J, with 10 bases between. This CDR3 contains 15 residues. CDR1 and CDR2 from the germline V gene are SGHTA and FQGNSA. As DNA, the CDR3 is TGTGCCAGCAGCCCTACGGTGTCAACTAATGAAAAACTGTTTTTT. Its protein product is CASSPTVSTNEKLFF. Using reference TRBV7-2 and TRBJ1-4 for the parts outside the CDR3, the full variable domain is GAGVSQSPSNKVTEKGKDVELRCDPISGHTALYWYRQSLGQGLEFLIYFQGNSAPDKSGLPSDRFSAERTGGSVSTLTIQRTQQEDSAVYLCASSPTVSTNEKLFFGSGTQLSVL.

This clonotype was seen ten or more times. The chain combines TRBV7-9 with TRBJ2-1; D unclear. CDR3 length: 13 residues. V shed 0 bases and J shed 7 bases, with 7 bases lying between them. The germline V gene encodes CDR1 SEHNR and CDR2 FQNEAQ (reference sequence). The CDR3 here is CASSLARVNEQFF. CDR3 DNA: TGTGCCAGCAGCTTAGCTCGGGTAAATGAGCAGTTCTTC. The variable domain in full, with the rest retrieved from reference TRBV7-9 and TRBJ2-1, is DTGVSQNPRHKITKRGQNVTFRCDPISEHNRLYWYRQTLGQGPEFLTYFQNEAQLEKSRLLSDRFSAERPKGSFSTLEIQRTEQGDSAMYLCASSLARVNEQFFGPGTRLTVL.

This chain's CDR3 is CSARGDATNEKLFF. DNA for the CDR3: TGCAGTGCTAGGGGGGATGCAACTAATGAAAAACTGTTTTTT. The V call is TRBV20-1, the J call TRBJ1-4, with D possibly being TRBD1 (5 bases). Germline CDR1 DFQATT, CDR2 SNEGSKA (reference sequence). V shed 3 bases and J shed 0 bases, with 8 bases lying between them. There are 14 residues in the CDR3.

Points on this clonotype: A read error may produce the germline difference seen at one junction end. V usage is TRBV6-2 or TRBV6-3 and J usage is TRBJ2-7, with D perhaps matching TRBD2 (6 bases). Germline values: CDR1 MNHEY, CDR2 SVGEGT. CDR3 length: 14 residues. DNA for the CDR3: TGTACCAGCAGTTACTCGTCGGGGGACTACGAGCAGTACTTC. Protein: CTSSYSSGDYEQYF.